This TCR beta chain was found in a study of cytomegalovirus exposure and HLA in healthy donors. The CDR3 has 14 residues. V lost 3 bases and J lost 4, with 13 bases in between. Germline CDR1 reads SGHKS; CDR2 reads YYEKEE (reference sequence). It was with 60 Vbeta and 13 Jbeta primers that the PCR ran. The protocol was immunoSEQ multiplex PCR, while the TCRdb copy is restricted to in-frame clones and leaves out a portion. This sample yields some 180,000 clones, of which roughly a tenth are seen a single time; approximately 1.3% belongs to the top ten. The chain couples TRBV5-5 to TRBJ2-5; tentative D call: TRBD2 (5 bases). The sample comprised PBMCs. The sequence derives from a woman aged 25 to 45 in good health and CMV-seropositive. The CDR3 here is CASSSDYDIETQYF. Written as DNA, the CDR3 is TGTGCCAGCAGCTCAGACTATGATATAGAGACCCAGTACTTC.